The clone carrying this T cell receptor beta chain counts as medium-sized. The antigen is undetermined. The data stem from a study of tumor-infiltrating lymphocytes in primary liver carcinoma. General study results and limits: Less overlap was seen in tumor-adjacent and tumor-blood pairs than in tumor region pairs.

From about 0.5 ug of total RNA, TCR beta-specific cDNA was reverse-transcribed using a constant-region primer. What produced the TCR beta libraries was three nested multiplex PCR rounds using slightly modified ARM-PCR. The first two PCR rounds used TRBV1-TRBV30 forward primers with a C-beta reverse primer, about 10 cycles each. TCRdb itself ran the multiplex PCR reads through MiXCR, one entry per CDR3 protein. The data hold roughly 190,000 distinct CDR3 sequences, with around four fifths observed a single time. This CDR3 is built from 14 residues. Germline V gene data show CDR1 as SGHAT and CDR2 as FQDESV (reference sequence). V was clipped by 3 bases and J by 6 bases, with 12 bases between them. Each 20-30 mg portion of unsorted bulk tissue served as the source for co-extraction of RNA and DNA.

This clonotype was obtained from a middle-aged man with primary liver carcinoma and hepatitis B virus infection. The sequenced material came from tumor tissue from primary liver carcinoma. The chain carries TRBV11-1 and TRBJ2-1, with a weak D call TRBD2 (7 bases). The CDR3 loop is CASSLGGGANEQFF. The DNA of the CDR3 is TGTGCCAGCAGCTTGGGAGGGGGAGCCAATGAGCAGTTCTTC. Complete variable domain (other parts from reference TRBV11-1 and TRBJ2-1): EAEVAQSPRYKITEKSQAVAFWCDPISGHATLYWYRQILGQGPELLVQFQDESVVDDSQLPKDRFSAERLKGVDSTLKIQPAELGDSAMYLCASSLGGGANEQFFGPGTRLTVL.